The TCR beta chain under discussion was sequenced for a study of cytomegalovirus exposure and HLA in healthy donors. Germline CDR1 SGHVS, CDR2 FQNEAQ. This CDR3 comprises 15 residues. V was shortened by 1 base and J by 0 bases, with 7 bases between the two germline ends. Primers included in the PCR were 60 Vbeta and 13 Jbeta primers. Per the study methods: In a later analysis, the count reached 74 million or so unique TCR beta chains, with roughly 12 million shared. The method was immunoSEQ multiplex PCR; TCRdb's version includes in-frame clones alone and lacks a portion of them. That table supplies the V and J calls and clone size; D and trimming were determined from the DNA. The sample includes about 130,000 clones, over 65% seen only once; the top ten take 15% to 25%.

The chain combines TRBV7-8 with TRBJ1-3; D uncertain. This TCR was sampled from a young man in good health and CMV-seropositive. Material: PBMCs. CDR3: CASSLGAVSGNTIYF. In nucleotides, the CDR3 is TGTGCCAGCAGCTTAGGGGCAGTCTCTGGAAACACCATATATTTT.